Each of the 26 T cell receptor beta chains below was sequenced from the same sample in a study of blood T cell repertoires in COVID-19. Profiled with immunoSEQ multiplex PCR; TCRdb holds only in-frame clones, not every one. The sample contains some 130,000 clones, 85% to 90% of which appear only once. The specimen was peripheral blood. These receptor sequences come from a man in his forties or fifties with active or convalescent COVID-19.

The sample holds many counts of this clone. V is TRBV2 and J is TRBJ2-7; D not certain. From germline, CDR1 is SNHLY and CDR2 FYNNEI. The germline V and J ends were trimmed by 5 bases and 3 bases, with 8 bases remaining between them. The CDR3 extends over 12 amino acids. This CDR3 reads CASSSGGYEQYF. Written as DNA, the CDR3 is TGTGCCAGCAGTTCTGGCGGCTACGAGCAGTACTTC.

This clone came up once. The rearrangement uses TRBV6-1 and TRBJ1-2, with a tentative D call TRBD1 (5 bases). This CDR3 region has 15 residues. Germline CDR1 is MNHNS and CDR2 is SASEGT. Trimming pared 0 bases from V and 5 bases from J, leaving 13 bases between. CDR3 region: CASSEAGGDQYGYTF. DNA of the CDR3: TGTGCCAGCAGTGAAGCGGGGGGGGATCAGTATGGCTACACCTTC.

The V gene is TRBV29-1, the J gene TRBJ1-2; D is ambiguous. The germline V gene encodes CDR1 SQVTM and CDR2 ANQGSEA. The germline V and J ends were trimmed by 3 bases and 8 bases, with 10 bases remaining between them. CDR3 size: 11 residues. DNA for the CDR3: TGCAGCGTTGAGGTGGGAGAAGGCTACACCTTC. This codes for CSVEVGEGYTF.

The V call is TRBV18, the J call TRBJ2-2; TRBD1 agrees at 10 bases. Germline values: CDR1 KGHSH, CDR2 LQKENI. The CDR3 has 16 amino acids. After removal of 0 bases from V and 3 bases from J, the junction contained 1 base not matched to a gene. The CDR3 is CASSPPGQGYTGELFF. CDR3 nucleotides: TGTGCCAGCTCACCACCGGGACAGGGGTACACCGGGGAGCTGTTTTTT.

The CDR3: CASSLRVAEETQYF. As DNA, the CDR3 is TGTGCCAGCAGCTTAAGGGTAGCGGAAGAGACCCAGTACTTC. The rearrangement links TRBV3-1 (or the pseudogene TRBV3-2) to TRBJ2-5; tentative D call: TRBD2 (6 bases). CDR1 and CDR2 (germline): LGHDT, YNNKEL (reference sequence). V lost 5 bases to trimming and J lost 3 bases, with 13 bases between them. The CDR3 spans 14 residues.

A single count supports this clone. The rearrangement links TRBV27 to TRBJ2-6; D may be TRBD2 (6 bases). The CDR3 loop spans 16 amino acids. Between the trimmed V and J ends, which lost 5 bases and 1 base, there was a span of 12 bases. Per germline, CDR1 MNHEY and CDR2 SMNVEV (reference sequence). This CDR3 is CASSRAAGSGANVLTF. CDR3 bases: TGTGCCAGCAGTCGAGCGGCGGGGTCTGGGGCCAACGTCCTGACTTTC.

The chain combines TRBV5-8 with TRBJ1-5, with TRBD1 as a possible D gene (5 bases). The CDR3 totals 16 residues. Trimming shortened V by 1 base and J by 6 bases, and 17 bases separated the two germline ends. The germline gives CDR1 SGHTS, CDR2 YDEGEE. CDR3 nucleotide sequence: TGTGCCAGCAGCTTGTTTGGGGTCGGGGGTAGTCAGCCCCAGCATTTT. Translated, it gives CASSLFGVGGSQPQHF.

V usage is TRBV19 and J usage is TRBJ2-2, with 8 bases that match TRBD1. This CDR3 is built from 14 residues. Trimming took 9 bases from V and 0 from J; bases not matched to a gene: 3. Germline-derived CDR1 and CDR2 are LNHDA and SQIVND (reference sequence). CDR3 sequence reads: CASGGQANTGELFF. The CDR3 DNA follows: TGTGCCAGCGGGGGACAGGCGAACACCGGGGAGCTGTTTTTT.

This sequence joins TRBV27 and TRBJ1-1, with D possibly matching TRBD1 (6 bases). Germline CDR1 reads MNHEY; CDR2 reads SMNVEV (reference sequence). The CDR3 contains 14 residues. V was shortened by 4 bases and J by 2 bases, with 11 bases between the two germline ends. The CDR3: CASSSGTPNTEAFF. CDR3 DNA sequence: TGTGCCAGCAGTTCTGGGACACCAAACACTGAAGCTTTCTTT.

The chain uses TRBV10-1 and TRBJ2-2; 7 nucleotides match TRBD2. This CDR3 is built from 18 residues. J gave up 2 bases and V 3 bases, and 12 bases lay outside the gene matches. Per the germline V gene, CDR1 is WNHNN and CDR2 is SYGVQD (reference sequence). The CDR3 DNA sequence: TGCGCCAGCAGTGACAACAGCCTGGCGGGGGTAAACACCGGGGAGCTGTTTTTT. It yields the protein CASSDNSLAGVNTGELFF.

This chain links TRBV29-1 with TRBJ1-2, with unresolved D. V lost 0 bases and J 3 bases, leaving 11 bases between the germline ends. This CDR3 contains 14 residues. CDR1 is SQVTM, CDR2 ANQGSEA, per germline. The CDR3 nucleotides are TGCAGCGTTGAAGAACGGGTCTTTTACTATGGCTACACCTTC. Encoded protein: CSVEERVFYYGYTF.

The V call is TRBV24-1, the J call TRBJ2-1; weak D call: TRBD1 (5 bases). Germline-derived CDR1 and CDR2 are KGHDR and SFDVKD. Trimming stripped 2 bases from V and 7 bases from J, with 23 bases between. There are 18 residues in the CDR3. The CDR3 bases are TGTGCCACCAGTGATTCGACCCGAGACAGTGATTCAGGGAATGAGCAGTTCTTC. Protein product: CATSDSTRDSDSGNEQFF.

V is TRBV29-1 and J is TRBJ2-5; 7 nucleotides agree with TRBD1. The CDR3 is 13 amino acids. Germline V gene lookup returns CDR1 SQVTM and CDR2 ANQGSEA. V lost 4 bases, J lost 4 bases, and 6 bases stayed unmatched. The CDR3 bases are TGCAGCGTTGTTTTGAGGGGGCGAGAGACCCAGTACTTC. As protein: CSVVLRGRETQYF.

The chain is built from TRBV2 and TRBJ2-5; D is possibly TRBD2 (5 bases). The CDR3 totals 14 residues. Germline CDR1 is SNHLY and CDR2 is FYNNEI. Trimming took 4 bases from V and 7 from J, leaving 16 bases between them. The CDR3 coding sequence is TGTGCCAGCAGTGTAAATAGCGAGCCGGGGACCCAGTACTTC. This sequence encodes CASSVNSEPGTQYF.

The table lists this clone with a count of one. The chain couples TRBV19 to TRBJ2-1, with D unresolved. The CDR3 totals 13 residues. Germline loops: CDR1 LNHDA, CDR2 SQIVND (reference sequence). V lost 6 bases to trimming and J lost 8 bases, with 14 bases between them. The CDR3 loop is CASSLEREYEQFF. The CDR3, as DNA: TGTGCCAGTAGCCTCGAACGTGAGTATGAGCAGTTCTTC.

The V and J genes are TRBV5-1 and TRBJ2-5; 12 nucleotides agree with TRBD2. Losses at the gene ends were 4 bases for V and 5 bases for J; bases not matched to a gene: 9. The CDR3 has 16 amino acids. Looked up from germline, CDR1 is SGHRS and CDR2 is YFSETQ. The CDR3 bases are TGCGCCAGCAGCGGACCTAGCGGGGGGGCCGGGGAGACCCAGTACTTC. This codes for CASSGPSGGAGETQYF.

The chain carries TRBV7-2 and TRBJ1-5; TRBD1 aligns across 8 bases. The CDR3 loop spans 16 amino acids. Germline V gene data show CDR1 as SGHTA and CDR2 as FQGNSA. Trimming removed 0 bases from V and 3 bases from J; junction bases left unmatched: 4. The CDR3 loop reads CASSLAGTGVNQPQHF. In nucleotides, the CDR3 is TGTGCCAGCAGCTTAGCCGGGACAGGAGTCAATCAGCCCCAGCATTTT.

The chain combines TRBV19 with TRBJ2-7; 8 bases match TRBD1. Germline V lookup: CDR1 LNHDA, CDR2 SQIVND (reference sequence). There are 14 residues in the CDR3. V was clipped by 5 bases and J by 5 bases; unmatched bases: 8. This chain's CDR3 is CASSPWTGNNEQYF. CDR3 bases: TGTGCCAGTAGTCCTTGGACAGGGAATAACGAGCAGTACTTC.

V usage is TRBV5-1 and J usage is TRBJ2-1; 10 nucleotides align to TRBD1. Per germline, CDR1 SGHRS and CDR2 YFSETQ. V lost 3 bases, J lost 9 bases, and 6 bases stayed unmatched. This CDR3 comprises 14 residues. The CDR3 region has the DNA TGCGCCAGCAGCTACCGGGACAGGGGCGGTGAGCAGTTCTTC. Translated: CASSYRDRGGEQFF.

The chain has TRBV5-1 and TRBJ1-4, with 8 nucleotides matching TRBD1. V shed 4 bases and J 5 bases; nucleotides not matched to a gene: 4. The CDR3 has 14 amino acids. From germline, CDR1 is SGHRS and CDR2 YFSETQ. DNA of the CDR3: TGCGCCAGCAGCAGGACAGGGAGGAATGAAAAACTGTTTTTT. This sequence encodes CASSRTGRNEKLFF.

This chain joins TRBV18 and TRBJ1-5, with D uncertain. This CDR3 spans 13 amino acids. The V end lost 2 bases, the J end lost 5 bases, and 7 bases lay between the germline ends. Germline V gene data show CDR1 as KGHSH and CDR2 as LQKENI. The DNA for the CDR3 is TGTGCCAGCTCACCATCGTTCGATCAGCCCCAGCATTTT. Its protein product is CASSPSFDQPQHF.

This clone was recorded once. The chain recombines TRBV5-5 with TRBJ2-7, with D perhaps TRBD2 (6 bases). Trimming pared 6 bases from V and 3 bases from J, leaving 16 bases between. Germline CDR1 and CDR2: SGHKS and YYEKEE (reference sequence). This CDR3 has 14 amino acids. DNA for the CDR3: TGTGCCAGCACCGTCGCCAGCGGGTACTACGAGCAGTACTTC. Amino acids: CASTVASGYYEQYF.

CDR3 sequence (DNA): TGTGCCAGCAGGGCAGGGAACTATGGCTACACCTTC. This sequence encodes CASRAGNYGYTF. The chain employs TRBV2 and TRBJ1-2; maybe TRBD1 (5 bases). The CDR3 sequence is 12 residues long. Trimming left V 6 bases short and J 2 bases short, with 7 bases between. The germline V gene has CDR1 SNHLY and CDR2 FYNNEI.

This rearrangement joins TRBV5-4 to TRBJ2-7; 7 bases are a match to TRBD1. CDR1 is SGHNT and CDR2 is YYREEE in the germline V gene (reference sequence). This CDR3 has 15 residues. J lost 3 bases, V lost 4 bases, and 10 bases had no gene match. CDR3 residues: CASSIGQEESYEQYF. DNA for the CDR3: TGTGCCAGCAGCATTGGACAGGAGGAAAGCTACGAGCAGTACTTC.

The chain uses TRBV9 and TRBJ2-1, with 9 bases matching TRBD1. The CDR3 is 17 residues long. CDR1 and CDR2 (germline): SGDLS, YYNGEE. V shed 0 bases, J shed 8 bases, and the junction held 12 bases outside the gene matches. CDR3 loop: CASSVGLVGQGVYEQFF. The CDR3 DNA reads TGTGCCAGCAGCGTAGGACTCGTGGGACAGGGTGTGTATGAGCAGTTCTTC.

The chain employs TRBV5-6 and TRBJ2-6; D not resolved. This CDR3 is built from 17 residues. Germline-derived CDR1 and CDR2 are SGHDT and YYEEEE. V was trimmed by 4 bases and J by 0 bases, leaving 14 bases between them. CDR3 coding DNA: TGTGCCAGCAGCAAGGCGCTAGGCTTCTCTGGGGCCAACGTCCTGACTTTC. Residues: CASSKALGFSGANVLTF.